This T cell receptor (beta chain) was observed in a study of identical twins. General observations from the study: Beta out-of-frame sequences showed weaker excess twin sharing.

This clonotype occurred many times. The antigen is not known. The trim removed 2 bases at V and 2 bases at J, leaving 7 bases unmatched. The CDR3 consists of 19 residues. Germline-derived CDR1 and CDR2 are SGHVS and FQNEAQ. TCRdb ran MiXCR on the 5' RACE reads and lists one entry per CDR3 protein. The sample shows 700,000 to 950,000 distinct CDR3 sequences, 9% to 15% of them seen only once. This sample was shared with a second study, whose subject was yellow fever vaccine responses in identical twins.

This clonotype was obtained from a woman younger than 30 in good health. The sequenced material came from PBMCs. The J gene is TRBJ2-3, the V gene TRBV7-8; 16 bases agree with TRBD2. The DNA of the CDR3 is TGTGCCAGCAGCTTAAGGGGGACTAGCGGGAGGGCCCCCACAGATACGCAGTATTTT. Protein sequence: CASSLRGTSGRAPTDTQYF.